A selection of T cell receptor beta chains follows, all from one sample in a study of shared clonotypes between healthy human individuals. Profiling relied on immunoSEQ multiplex PCR, and the TCRdb table lists in-frame clones only, not all of them. This table has 550,000 to 800,000 clones, around 67% appearing once. Sequenced: memory CD4+ T cells sorted from blood. The receptors shown here come from a woman in her twenties or thirties in good health. Each CDR3 is given with its conserved first and last residue. Fields, in order: V gene, D gene, clone size, J gene, CDR3 protein, CDR3 DNA. The D gene is left open where the match is weak. Clone size, where shown, is once, few, many, or a class for clones that have expanded.

TRBV19	.	.	TRBJ1-5	CASRTQGRNQPQHF	TGTGCCAGTAGGACACAGGGAAGGAATCAGCCCCAGCATTTT
TRBV6-1	.	.	TRBJ2-7	CAAGLPGTSLYEQYF	TGTGCCGCTGGACTTCCCGGGACATCACTTTACGAGCAGTACTTC
TRBV2	.	.	TRBJ1-5	CASSEQLSTNQPQHF	TGTGCCAGCAGTGAGCAGTTAAGCACCAATCAGCCCCAGCATTTT
TRBV28	TRBD1	.	TRBJ1-5	CASATQGNNQPQHF	TGTGCCAGCGCTACACAGGGGAACAATCAGCCCCAGCATTTT
TRBV5-1	TRBD1	.	TRBJ2-2	CASSYGTGEAGELFF	TGCGCCAGCAGCTACGGGACAGGGGAGGCGGGGGAGCTGTTTTTT
TRBV4-2	.	.	TRBJ2-1	CASSQFTGTVNEQFF	TGTGCCAGCAGCCAATTTACCGGGACCGTCAATGAGCAGTTCTTC
TRBV10-2	TRBD2	.	TRBJ2-2	CASSQTSGRLRTGELFF	TGCGCCAGCAGTCAGACTAGCGGGAGACTTAGGACCGGGGAGCTGTTTTTT
TRBV2	.	.	TRBJ2-7	CASMTDYEQYF	TGTGCCAGCATGACGGATTACGAGCAGTACTTC
TRBV28	.	.	TRBJ1-1	CASSLSHTEAFF	TGTGCCAGCAGTTTGTCCCACACTGAAGCTTTCTTT
TRBV28	TRBD2	.	TRBJ2-7	CASSYRDWGGEQYF	TGTGCCAGCAGTTACCGAGATTGGGGGGGCGAGCAGTACTTC
TRBV27	.	.	TRBJ2-7	CASSMAGSYEQYF	TGTGCCAGCAGTATGGCGGGTTCCTACGAGCAGTACTTC
TRBV5-1	TRBD1	.	TRBJ2-5	CASSGTGDPETQYF	TGCGCCAGCAGCGGAACAGGGGATCCAGAGACCCAGTACTTC
TRBV28	.	many	TRBJ1-2	CASSPVLGSWSYGYTF	TGTGCCAGCAGCCCCGTCCTGGGCAGTTGGAGCTATGGCTACACCTTC
TRBV18	TRBD1	.	TRBJ1-2	CASSPGGTEANYGYTF	TGTGCCAGCTCACCGGGCGGGACAGAAGCTAACTATGGCTACACCTTC
TRBV4-2	TRBD1	few	TRBJ2-7	CASSQPGQGPEQYF	TGTGCCAGCAGCCAACCGGGACAGGGACCCGAGCAGTACTTC
TRBV19	.	few	TRBJ2-1	CASSIDPGSSYNEQFF	TGTGCCAGTAGTATAGATCCGGGCAGCTCCTACAATGAGCAGTTCTTC
TRBV11-2	.	.	TRBJ2-2	CASSNGGHGELFF	TGTGCCAGCAGCAATGGGGGGCACGGGGAGCTGTTTTTT
TRBV7-2	.	.	TRBJ2-7	CASSLSGGGTELYEQYF	TGTGCCAGCAGCTTAAGTGGAGGGGGGACAGAGCTTTACGAGCAGTACTTC
TRBV10-3	.	.	TRBJ2-7	CAISERTDRYEQYF	TGTGCCATCAGTGAGAGGACGGACCGATACGAGCAGTACTTC
TRBV5-1	.	few	TRBJ2-7	CASRHGQRVSEQYF	TGCGCCAGCAGGCACGGACAGAGAGTCAGCGAGCAGTACTTC
TRBV20-1	.	many	TRBJ2-5	CSARDQETQYF	TGCAGTGCTAGAGATCAAGAGACCCAGTACTTC
TRBV4-2	TRBD1	.	TRBJ1-3	CASSQGDRDANTIYF	TGTGCCAGCAGCCAAGGGGACAGGGATGCAAACACCATATATTTT
TRBV28	.	.	TRBJ2-2	CASSPPLGGANTGELFF	TGTGCCAGCAGCCCCCCCTTGGGCGGGGCAAACACCGGGGAGCTGTTTTTT
TRBV27	TRBD1	few	TRBJ1-1	CASSLWTGDTEAFF	TGTGCCAGCAGTCTTTGGACAGGGGACACTGAAGCTTTCTTT
TRBV2	.	few	TRBJ2-1	CASSERGYRNEQFF	TGTGCCAGCAGTGAACGGGGCTACCGCAATGAGCAGTTCTTC
TRBV10-3	.	.	TRBJ1-5	CAIRTPGAGQPQHF	TGTGCCATCAGAACTCCGGGTGCCGGCCAGCCCCAGCATTTT
TRBV19	TRBD2	few	TRBJ2-7	CASSIRLAGAQFSYEQYF	TGTGCCAGTAGTATAAGACTAGCGGGAGCGCAATTCTCCTACGAGCAGTACTTC
TRBV28	.	.	TRBJ1-5	CASWSGTSWNQPQHF	TGTGCCAGCTGGTCCGGCACGTCTTGGAATCAGCCCCAGCATTTT
TRBV25-1	.	once	TRBJ1-1	CASSPTRGLTEAFF	TGTGCCAGCAGCCCCACTAGAGGGTTGACTGAAGCTTTCTTT
TRBV30	.	.	TRBJ2-3	CAWMLGLSGTDTQYF	TGTGCCTGGATGCTGGGGCTGAGTGGAACAGATACGCAGTATTTT
TRBV11-2	.	once	TRBJ1-1	CASSNRVMNTEAFF	TGTGCCAGCAGCAACAGGGTGATGAACACTGAAGCTTTCTTT
TRBV4-2	.	.	TRBJ2-2	CASSQDPHTGELFF	TGTGCCAGCAGCCAAGATCCCCACACCGGGGAGCTGTTTTTT
TRBV5-3	.	.	TRBJ1-5	CARSPPDLAQPQHF	TGTGCCAGAAGCCCTCCGGACTTGGCCCAGCCCCAGCATTTT
TRBV10-1	.	few	TRBJ1-1	CASSRGQPNWAFF	TGCGCCAGCAGTCGGGGACAACCGAACTGGGCTTTCTTT
TRBV19	.	.	TRBJ1-5	CASSIIVGGNQPQHF	TGTGCCAGTAGTATAATAGTGGGGGGCAATCAGCCCCAGCATTTT
TRBV18	.	many	TRBJ1-1	CASSPDRGVNTEAFF	TGTGCCAGCTCACCGGACCGTGGGGTTAACACTGAAGCTTTCTTT
TRBV25-1	TRBD2	.	TRBJ2-2	CELAGDRNTGELFF	TGTGAACTAGCGGGAGATCGGAACACCGGGGAGCTGTTTTTT
TRBV29-1	.	.	TRBJ2-1	CSVEEAPSSDEQFF	TGCAGCGTTGAAGAAGCCCCTAGTAGCGATGAGCAGTTCTTC
TRBV19	TRBD1	.	TRBJ2-5	CASSKGQGLETQYF	TGTGCCAGTAGTAAGGGACAGGGGTTGGAGACCCAGTACTTC
TRBV7-8	TRBD1	.	TRBJ2-5	CASSQGQLQETQYF	TGTGCCAGCAGCCAGGGACAGCTCCAAGAGACCCAGTACTTC
TRBV5-1	.	.	TRBJ2-5	CASSPQGQETQYF	TGCGCCAGCAGCCCGCAGGGTCAAGAGACCCAGTACTTC
TRBV28	.	.	TRBJ2-7	CASSLLSLGQQYF	TGTGCCAGCAGTTTATTGAGCTTAGGACAGCAGTACTTC
TRBV30	.	.	TRBJ1-5	CAWRRGGDQPQHF	TGTGCCTGGAGAAGGGGTGGCGATCAGCCCCAGCATTTT
TRBV19	.	.	TRBJ1-1	CASKVERMNTEAFF	TGTGCCAGTAAGGTAGAGAGAATGAACACTGAAGCTTTCTTT
TRBV25-1	.	.	TRBJ2-5	CASGSGDALETQYF	TGTGCCAGCGGGTCAGGGGATGCGCTTGAGACCCAGTACTTC
TRBV18	.	.	TRBJ2-7	CASSTSYEQYF	TGTGCCAGCTCAACATCCTACGAGCAGTACTTC
TRBV6-5	.	.	TRBJ2-3	CASSKPPGGSDTQYF	TGTGCCAGCAGTAAGCCACCCGGGGGATCAGATACGCAGTATTTT
TRBV5-1	.	once	TRBJ1-2	CASSLGATGGGYGYTF	TGCGCCAGCAGCTTGGGCGCTACCGGCGGTGGCTATGGCTACACCTTC
TRBV28	.	once	TRBJ2-7	CASSFDRDEQYF	TGTGCCAGCAGTTTCGACCGGGACGAGCAGTACTTC
TRBV19	TRBD1	once	TRBJ2-7	CARGDRGERYEQYF	TGTGCCAGAGGGGACAGGGGCGAAAGATACGAGCAGTACTTC
TRBV5-1	TRBD2	.	TRBJ2-1	CASSRLAGPYNEQFF	TGCGCCAGCAGCCGATTAGCGGGACCCTACAATGAGCAGTTCTTC